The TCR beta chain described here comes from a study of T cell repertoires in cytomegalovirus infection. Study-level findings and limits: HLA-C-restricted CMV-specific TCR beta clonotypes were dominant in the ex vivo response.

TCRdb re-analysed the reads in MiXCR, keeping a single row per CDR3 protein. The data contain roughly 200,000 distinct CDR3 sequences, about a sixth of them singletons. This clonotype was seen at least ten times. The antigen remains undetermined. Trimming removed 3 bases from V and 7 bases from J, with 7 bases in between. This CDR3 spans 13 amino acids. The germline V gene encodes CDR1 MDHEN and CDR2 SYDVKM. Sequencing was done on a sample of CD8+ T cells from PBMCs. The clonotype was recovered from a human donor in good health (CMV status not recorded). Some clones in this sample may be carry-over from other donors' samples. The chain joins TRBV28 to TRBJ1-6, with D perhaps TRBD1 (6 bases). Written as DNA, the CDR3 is TGTGCCAGCAGTTTCGGACAGAATTCACCCCTCCACTTT. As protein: CASSFGQNSPLHF.